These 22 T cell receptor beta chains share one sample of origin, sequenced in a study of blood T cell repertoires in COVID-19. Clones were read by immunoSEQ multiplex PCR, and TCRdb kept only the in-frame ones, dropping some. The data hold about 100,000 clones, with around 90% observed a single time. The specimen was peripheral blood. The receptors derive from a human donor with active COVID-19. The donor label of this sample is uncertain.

CDR3: CASSSVGGAEAFF. CDR3 coding DNA: TGTGCCAGCAGCTCGGTAGGGGGGGCTGAAGCTTTCTTT. The chain has TRBV5-5 and TRBJ1-1; D perhaps matches TRBD1 (6 bases). CDR3 size: 13 residues. The germline V and J ends were trimmed by 3 bases and 6 bases, with 12 bases remaining between them. Looked up from germline, CDR1 is SGHKS and CDR2 is YYEKEE (reference sequence).

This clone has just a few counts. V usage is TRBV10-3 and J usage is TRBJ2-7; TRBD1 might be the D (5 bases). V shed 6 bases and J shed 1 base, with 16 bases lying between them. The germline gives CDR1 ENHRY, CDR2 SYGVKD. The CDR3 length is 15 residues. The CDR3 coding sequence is TGTGCCATCAGCTCGGACAAGGTGAGGTCCTACGAGCAGTACTTC. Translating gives CAISSDKVRSYEQYF.

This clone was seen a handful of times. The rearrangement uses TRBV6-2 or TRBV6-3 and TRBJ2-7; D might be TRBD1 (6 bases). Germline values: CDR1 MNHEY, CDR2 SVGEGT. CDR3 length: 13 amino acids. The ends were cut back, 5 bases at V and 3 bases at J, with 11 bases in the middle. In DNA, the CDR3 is TGTGCCAGCAGTCCGGGACACTTCTACGAGCAGTACTTC. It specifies CASSPGHFYEQYF.

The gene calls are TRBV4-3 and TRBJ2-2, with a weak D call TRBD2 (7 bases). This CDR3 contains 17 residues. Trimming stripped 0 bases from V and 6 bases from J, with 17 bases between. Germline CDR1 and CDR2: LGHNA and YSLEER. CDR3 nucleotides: TGCGCCAGCAGCCAAGATCCCGTGGGGGGGCGATCCGGGGAGCTGTTTTTT. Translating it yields CASSQDPVGGRSGELFF.

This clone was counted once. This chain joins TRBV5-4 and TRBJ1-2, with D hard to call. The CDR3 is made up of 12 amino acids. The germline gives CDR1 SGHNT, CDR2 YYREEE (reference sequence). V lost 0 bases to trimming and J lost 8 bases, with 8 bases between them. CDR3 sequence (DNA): TGTGCCAGCAGCTTGGACACAGTCGGCTACACCTTC. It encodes CASSLDTVGYTF.

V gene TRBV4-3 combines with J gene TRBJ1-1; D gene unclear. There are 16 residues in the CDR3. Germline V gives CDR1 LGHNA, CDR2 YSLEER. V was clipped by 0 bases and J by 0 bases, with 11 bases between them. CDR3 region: CASSQDDSDMNTEAFF. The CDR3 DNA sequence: TGCGCCAGCAGCCAAGACGATTCAGACATGAACACTGAAGCTTTCTTT.

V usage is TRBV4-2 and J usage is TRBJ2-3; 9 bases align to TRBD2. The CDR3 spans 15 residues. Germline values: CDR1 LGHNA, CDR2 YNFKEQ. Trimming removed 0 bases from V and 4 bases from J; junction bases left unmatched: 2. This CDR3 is CASSQERGGPDTQYF. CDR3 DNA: TGTGCCAGCAGCCAAGAGCGGGGGGGCCCAGATACGCAGTATTTT.

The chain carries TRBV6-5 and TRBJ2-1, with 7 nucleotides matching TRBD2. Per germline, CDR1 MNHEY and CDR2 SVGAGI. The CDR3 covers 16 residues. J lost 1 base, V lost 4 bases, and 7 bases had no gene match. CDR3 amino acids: CASSLTGGLSYNEQFF. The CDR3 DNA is TGTGCCAGCAGTTTAACGGGGGGACTTTCCTACAATGAGCAGTTCTTC.

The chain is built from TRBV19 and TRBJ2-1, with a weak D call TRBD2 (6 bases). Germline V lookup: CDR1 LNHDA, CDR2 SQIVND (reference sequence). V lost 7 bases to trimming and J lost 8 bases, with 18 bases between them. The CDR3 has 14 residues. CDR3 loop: CASKEWGGNDEQFF. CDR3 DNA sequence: TGTGCCAGTAAGGAGTGGGGCGGGAACGATGAGCAGTTCTTC.

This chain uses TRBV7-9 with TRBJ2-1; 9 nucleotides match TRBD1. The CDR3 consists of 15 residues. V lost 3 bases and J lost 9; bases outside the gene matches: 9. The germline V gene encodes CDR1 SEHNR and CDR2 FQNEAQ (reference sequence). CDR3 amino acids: CASSLTGGARGEQFF. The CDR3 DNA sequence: TGTGCCAGCAGCTTGACAGGGGGGGCCAGAGGTGAGCAGTTCTTC.

The CDR3 DNA reads TGTGCCAGCAGACAGGGGGCGAATGAGCAGTTCTTC. It encodes CASRQGANEQFF. The chain joins TRBV12-3 or TRBV12-4 to TRBJ2-1; TRBD1 aligns across 9 bases. CDR3 length: 12 residues. The junction had 1 base not matched to a gene; V was cut back by 6 bases and J by 7 bases.

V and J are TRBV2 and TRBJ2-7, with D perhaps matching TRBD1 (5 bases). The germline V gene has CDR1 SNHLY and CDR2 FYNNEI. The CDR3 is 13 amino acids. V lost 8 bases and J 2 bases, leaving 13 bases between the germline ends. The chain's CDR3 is CASETDRPYEQYF. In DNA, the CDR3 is TGTGCCAGCGAGACAGACAGACCCTACGAGCAGTACTTC.

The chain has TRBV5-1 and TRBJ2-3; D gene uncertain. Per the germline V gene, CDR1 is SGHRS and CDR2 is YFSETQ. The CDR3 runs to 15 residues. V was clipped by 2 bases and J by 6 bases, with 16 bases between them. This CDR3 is CASSFALQSRDTQYF. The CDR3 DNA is TGCGCCAGCAGCTTTGCGTTACAGTCAAGGGATACGCAGTATTTT.

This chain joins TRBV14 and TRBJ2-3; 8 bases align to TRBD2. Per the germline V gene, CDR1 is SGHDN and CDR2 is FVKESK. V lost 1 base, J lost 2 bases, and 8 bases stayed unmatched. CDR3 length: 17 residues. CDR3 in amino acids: CASSQAIGGAATDTQYF. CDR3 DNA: TGTGCCAGCAGCCAAGCTATCGGGGGGGCAGCCACAGATACGCAGTATTTT.

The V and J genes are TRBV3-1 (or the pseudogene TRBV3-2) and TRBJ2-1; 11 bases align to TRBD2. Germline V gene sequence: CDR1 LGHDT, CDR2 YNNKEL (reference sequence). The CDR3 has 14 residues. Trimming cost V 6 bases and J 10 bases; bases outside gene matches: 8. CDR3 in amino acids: CASRRGSGGDEQFF. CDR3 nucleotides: TGTGCCAGCAGGCGGGGTAGCGGGGGGGACGAGCAGTTCTTC.

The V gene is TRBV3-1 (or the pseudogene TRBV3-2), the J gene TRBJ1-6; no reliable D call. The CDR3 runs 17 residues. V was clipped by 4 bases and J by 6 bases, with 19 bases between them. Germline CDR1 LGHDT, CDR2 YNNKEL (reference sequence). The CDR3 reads CASSRGTPGASNSPLHF. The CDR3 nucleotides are TGTGCCAGCAGCCGCGGAACACCGGGAGCAAGTAATTCACCCCTCCACTTT.

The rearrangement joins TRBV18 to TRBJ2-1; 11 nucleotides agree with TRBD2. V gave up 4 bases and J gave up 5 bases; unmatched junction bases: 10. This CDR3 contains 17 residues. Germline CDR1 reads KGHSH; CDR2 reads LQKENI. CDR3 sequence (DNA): TGTGCCAGCTCACTATTAGCGGGGGGGAGCTCGGACAATGAGCAGTTCTTC. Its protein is CASSLLAGGSSDNEQFF. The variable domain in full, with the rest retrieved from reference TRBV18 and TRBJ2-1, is NAGVMQNPRHLVRRRGQEARLRCSPMKGHSHVYWYRQLPEEGLKFMVYLQKENIIDESGMPKERFSAEFPKEGPSILRIQQVVRGDSAAYFCASSLLAGGSSDNEQFFGPGTRLTVL.

The CDR3 sequence: CASSYSSFGRSGYTF. DNA for the CDR3: TGTGCCAGCAGTTACTCGAGTTTTGGGCGCTCTGGCTACACCTTC. The chain employs TRBV6-5 and TRBJ1-2; D not certain. Germline V gene sequence: CDR1 MNHEY, CDR2 SVGAGI. The CDR3 loop spans 15 amino acids. The V gene lost 0 bases and the J gene lost 7 bases, with 15 bases spanning the gap.

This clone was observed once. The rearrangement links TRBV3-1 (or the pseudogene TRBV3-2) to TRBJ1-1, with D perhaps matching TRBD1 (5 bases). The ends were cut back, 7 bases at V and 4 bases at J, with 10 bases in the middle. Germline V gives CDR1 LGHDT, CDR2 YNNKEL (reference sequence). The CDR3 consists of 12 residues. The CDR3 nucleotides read TGTGCCAGCAAGGGGTCGGTCACTGAAGCTTTCTTT. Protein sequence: CASKGSVTEAFF.

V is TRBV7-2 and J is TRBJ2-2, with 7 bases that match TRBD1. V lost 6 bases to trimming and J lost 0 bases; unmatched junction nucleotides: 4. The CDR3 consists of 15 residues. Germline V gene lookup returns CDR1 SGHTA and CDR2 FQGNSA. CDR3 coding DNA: TGTGCCAGCAGGCAGGGACAGCCGAACACCGGGGAGCTGTTTTTT. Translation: CASRQGQPNTGELFF.

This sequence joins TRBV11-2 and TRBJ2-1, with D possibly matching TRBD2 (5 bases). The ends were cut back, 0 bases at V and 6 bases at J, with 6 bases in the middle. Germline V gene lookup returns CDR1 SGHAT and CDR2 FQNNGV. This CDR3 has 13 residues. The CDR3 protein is CASSLELGNEQFF. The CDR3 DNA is TGTGCCAGCAGCTTAGAACTAGGCAATGAGCAGTTCTTC.

The CDR3: CATSDPRTSGVNTGELFF. Here the CDR3 DNA reads TGTGCCACCAGTGATCCCCGGACTAGCGGGGTTAACACCGGGGAGCTGTTTTTT. This sequence joins TRBV24-1 and TRBJ2-2, with 12 bases aligning to TRBD2. The CDR3 sequence is 18 residues long. Trimming cost V 3 bases and J 2 bases; bases outside gene matches: 6. Per germline, CDR1 KGHDR and CDR2 SFDVKD.